These T cell receptor beta chains were read from a single sample in a study of identical twins. A single record per CDR3 protein comes from TCRdb applying MiXCR to the 5' RACE reads. The top ten clones hold about 3% of a sample with some 440,000 distinct CDR3 sequences, more than 20% of them seen once. The sample was also linked to a second study, of T cells expressing NK-cell markers.

The sequencing sample was made of CD4+ T cells sorted from blood. Receptors originate from a woman aged 18-30 years in good health. Each CDR3 is given with its conserved first and last residue. A D gene is named only where the DNA matches it firmly. Expanded clones get a size class; other rows say once, few or many, or leave the size out.

V gene	J gene	D gene	clone size	CDR3 protein	CDR3 DNA
TRBV20-1	TRBJ1-5	TRBD1	few	CSAGQGLSNQPQHF	TGCAGTGCGGGACAGGGGCTTAGCAATCAGCCCCAGCATTTT
TRBV11-2	TRBJ1-1	-	-	CASSFRYGYTEAFF	TGTGCCAGCAGCTTTCGTTACGGATACACTGAAGCTTTCTTT
TRBV2	TRBJ2-1	-	-	CASSGWAGPYNEQFF	TGTGCCAGCAGTGGCTGGGCGGGACCCTACAATGAGCAGTTCTTC
TRBV27	TRBJ2-2	TRBD1	-	CASRNPGGRAGELFF	TGTGCCAGCCGAAATCCAGGGGGCCGGGCCGGGGAGCTGTTTTTT
TRBV20-1	TRBJ2-3	-	-	CSAPSLGAGTDTQYF	TGCAGTGCGCCCTCCCTAGGGGCTGGCACAGATACGCAGTATTTT
TRBV20-1	TRBJ1-1	-	many	CSARGQGSDTEAFF	TGCAGTGCTAGAGGTCAGGGTTCCGACACTGAAGCTTTCTTT
TRBV20-1	TRBJ2-5	-	-	CSARGGRLGQETQYF	TGCAGTGCTAGGGGGGGGCGGTTGGGGCAAGAGACCCAGTACTTC
TRBV5-1	TRBJ2-5	-	-	CASSSRAEQETQYF	TGCGCCAGCAGCTCCAGGGCGGAACAAGAGACCCAGTACTTC
TRBV15	TRBJ2-3	-	-	CATSRDRDTQYF	TGTGCCACCAGCAGAGATAGGGATACGCAGTATTTT
TRBV5-1	TRBJ2-2	-	-	CASSLLGPTGELFF	TGCGCCAGCAGCTTGTTGGGACCAACCGGGGAGCTGTTTTTT
TRBV7-3	TRBJ2-3	-	-	CASSSGGMDTQYF	TGTGCCAGCAGCTCGGGTGGTATGGATACGCAGTATTTT
TRBV21-1	TRBJ1-2	-	-	CASSKGNDSDYTF	TGTGCCAGCAGCAAAGGGAACGATTCGGACTACACCTTC
TRBV5-1	TRBJ2-7	-	-	CASSLVGGADYEQYF	TGCGCCAGCAGCTTGGTAGGGGGGGCCGACTACGAGCAGTACTTC
TRBV4-2	TRBJ2-6	TRBD2	few	CASSGAGGDGANVLTF	TGTGCCAGCAGTGGCGCGGGAGGGGATGGGGCCAACGTCCTGACTTTC
TRBV10-1	TRBJ2-7	-	few	CASSAGASYEQYF	TGCGCCAGCAGTGCAGGGGCATCCTACGAGCAGTACTTC
TRBV29-1	TRBJ1-1	-	-	CSGGTRASGTEAFF	TGCAGCGGGGGGACACGAGCAAGTGGGACTGAAGCTTTCTTT
TRBV3-1	TRBJ1-4	-	-	CASSPRNTNEKLFF	TGTGCCAGCAGCCCCAGAAATACCAATGAAAAACTGTTTTTT
TRBV6-1	TRBJ1-2	-	-	CASSEERSRGYTF	TGTGCCAGCAGTGAGGAAAGGAGTCGGGGCTACACCTTC
TRBV6-1	TRBJ2-3	-	-	CASQRTPQGFTDTQYF	TGTGCCAGCCAGAGGACCCCCCAAGGGTTCACAGATACGCAGTATTTT
TRBV4-3	TRBJ2-3	-	-	CASSQDFLDADTQYF	TGCGCCAGCAGCCAAGATTTCCTCGATGCAGATACGCAGTATTTT
TRBV7-2	TRBJ2-1	TRBD2	few	CASSFEGTSGRRGEQFF	TGTGCCAGCAGCTTCGAAGGGACTAGCGGGAGGCGTGGCGAGCAGTTCTTC
TRBV6-5	TRBJ1-2	-	-	CASSQDTYGYTF	TGTGCCAGCAGCCAGGACACCTATGGCTACACCTTC
TRBV5-1	TRBJ1-2	-	few	CASSPDSGIYGYTF	TGCGCCAGCAGCCCAGACAGTGGGATCTATGGCTACACCTTC
TRBV24-1	TRBJ2-3	-	few	CATSARGRTDTQYF	TGTGCCACCAGTGCGAGGGGGAGAACAGATACGCAGTATTTT
TRBV7-2	TRBJ2-2	TRBD2	few	CASTRGGTGELFF	TGTGCCAGCACGCGGGGGGGAACCGGGGAGCTGTTTTTT
TRBV10-2	TRBJ2-1	TRBD2	-	CASSETLGLAGLVNEQFF	TGCGCCAGCAGTGAGACCTTAGGACTAGCGGGATTGGTCAATGAGCAGTTCTTC
TRBV28	TRBJ1-5	-	few	CASISPASGGQPQHF	TGTGCCAGCATTTCCCCCGCCTCGGGAGGGCAGCCCCAGCATTTT
TRBV6-1	TRBJ1-2	-	-	CASSLAGRYGYTF	TGTGCCAGCAGTCTAGCGGGGAGGTATGGCTACACCTTC
TRBV2	TRBJ2-7	TRBD1	-	CASTWDSGSYEQYF	TGTGCCAGCACCTGGGACAGTGGCTCCTACGAGCAGTACTTC
TRBV7-8	TRBJ2-1	-	-	CASSSPTDEQFF	TGTGCCAGCAGCTCCCCGACGGATGAGCAGTTCTTC
TRBV7-9	TRBJ2-7	-	-	CASSLDNGLYEQYF	TGTGCCAGCAGCTTGGACAACGGGCTCTACGAGCAGTACTTC
TRBV3-1	TRBJ1-2	-	-	CASSQLSRMDYGYTF	TGTGCCAGCAGCCAACTCAGCCGAATGGACTATGGCTACACCTTC
TRBV30	TRBJ2-6	-	-	CAWSVSGANVLTF	TGTGCCTGGAGTGTCTCTGGGGCCAACGTCCTGACTTTC
TRBV9	TRBJ2-7	-	few	CASNDEQYF	TGTGCCAGCAACGACGAGCAGTACTTC
TRBV20-1	TRBJ2-1	-	few	CSARETGSLSSYNEQFF	TGCAGTGCTAGAGAGACGGGGAGCCTCAGCTCCTACAATGAGCAGTTCTTC
TRBV10-1	TRBJ2-5	TRBD2	-	CASSPGTSGKETQYF	TGCGCCAGCAGTCCCGGGACTAGCGGCAAAGAGACCCAGTACTTC
TRBV10-2	TRBJ2-5	-	-	CASSEPSPGVQETQYF	TGCGCCAGCAGTGAGCCCTCACCGGGGGTCCAAGAGACCCAGTACTTC
TRBV6-5	TRBJ2-7	-	-	CASSHQPGAYEQYF	TGTGCCAGCAGTCACCAGCCGGGGGCCTACGAGCAGTACTTC
TRBV5-1	TRBJ2-1	TRBD2	-	CASSLGGLAAYNEQFF	TGCGCCAGCAGCTTGGGAGGACTAGCGGCCTACAATGAGCAGTTCTTC
TRBV12-3/TRBV12-4	TRBJ1-2	TRBD1	-	CASRRQGKGYGYTF	TGTGCCAGCAGAAGACAGGGTAAGGGCTATGGCTACACCTTC
TRBV5-4	TRBJ2-2	-	-	CASSYDSRELFF	TGTGCCAGCAGCTATGACAGCCGGGAGCTGTTTTTT
TRBV20-1	TRBJ2-3	-	-	CSARDPGLRSTDTQYF	TGCAGTGCTAGAGATCCAGGACTCCGTAGCACAGATACGCAGTATTTT
TRBV5-1	TRBJ1-1	-	-	CASSPGVKQGGTEAFF	TGCGCCAGCAGCCCAGGGGTCAAACAGGGAGGAACTGAAGCTTTCTTT
TRBV20-1	TRBJ2-1	TRBD2	-	CSARGGLAGVNGF	TGCAGTGCTAGGGGGGGACTAGCGGGAGTCAACGGGTTC
TRBV6-5	TRBJ1-1	-	-	CASSYRPSSVLAFF	TGTGCCAGCAGTTACCGGCCCTCTTCGGTATTGGCTTTCTTT
TRBV7-9	TRBJ2-5	TRBD2	few	CASTSRTSGEETQYF	TGTGCCAGCACCTCACGGACTAGCGGAGAGGAGACCCAGTACTTC
TRBV7-9	TRBJ1-4	TRBD1	few	CASSRDRFNEKLFF	TGTGCCAGCAGTCGGGACAGGTTTAATGAAAAACTGTTTTTT
TRBV14	TRBJ2-2	-	few	CASSQETGELFF	TGTGCCAGCAGCCAAGAGACCGGGGAGCTGTTTTTT
TRBV20-1	TRBJ2-2	-	many	CSAPGDTGELFF	TGCAGTGCCCCAGGGGACACCGGGGAGCTGTTTTTT
TRBV12-3/TRBV12-4	TRBJ1-5	-	many	CASSQLTANQPQHF	TGTGCCAGCAGTCAACTGACCGCAAATCAGCCCCAGCATTTT
TRBV9	TRBJ2-4	TRBD1	few	CATLAGTGRGNIQYF	TGTGCCACCCTAGCAGGAACGGGCAGGGGGAACATTCAGTACTTC
TRBV4-3	TRBJ2-4	TRBD2	few	CASSQASGRVAKNIQYF	TGCGCCAGCAGCCAAGCAAGCGGGAGGGTGGCCAAAAACATTCAGTACTTC
TRBV15	TRBJ2-2	TRBD2	-	CATSAHAGGSNTGELFF	TGTGCCACCAGCGCCCACGCGGGGGGATCGAACACCGGGGAGCTGTTTTTT
TRBV20-1	TRBJ2-7	-	-	CSAPFRDHPYEQYF	TGCAGTGCCCCTTTCCGGGACCACCCCTACGAGCAGTACTTC
TRBV7-8	TRBJ2-3	TRBD2	few	CASSFSGRHTDTQYF	TGTGCCAGCAGCTTTAGCGGGAGGCACACAGATACGCAGTATTTT